A single sample gave rise to the 20 T cell receptor beta chains below, sequenced in a study of T cells in Graves' hyperthyroidism and ophthalmopathy. TCR beta CDR3 sequences were amplified from RNA transcripts. HTBI primers drove first-round RT-PCR of the TCR CDR3. TCRdb redid the calling of the multiplex PCR reads with MiXCR, one entry per CDR3 protein. Among about 540,000 distinct CDR3 sequences listed, roughly 50% were seen once. The material sequenced was peripheral blood or thyroid tissue (not recorded which). Receptor source: a woman between 18 and 29 years old with Graves' hyperthyroidism.

The chain combines TRBV29-1 with TRBJ1-1; D is uncertain. Germline V lookup: CDR1 SQVTM, CDR2 ANQGSEA. CDR3 length: 14 amino acids. V shed 8 bases and J shed 2 bases, with 18 bases lying between them. Here the CDR3 reads CSPTRPGLNTEAFF. The CDR3 DNA follows: TGCAGCCCTACCAGACCCGGCTTAAACACTGAAGCTTTCTTT.

The chain has TRBV2 and TRBJ2-2; TRBD2 matches 16 bases. The V and J ends lost 8 bases and 4 bases, in that order; junction bases with no gene match: 4. The V gene's germline CDR1 is SNHLY and CDR2 FYNNEI. This CDR3 region has 16 residues. The CDR3 protein is CASGTSGRAGTGELFF. The DNA for the CDR3 is TGTGCCAGCGGGACTAGCGGGAGGGCAGGCACCGGGGAGCTGTTTTTT.

The rearrangement uses TRBV2 and TRBJ1-2; no reliable D call. The germline V gene has CDR1 SNHLY and CDR2 FYNNEI. Trimming shortened V by 7 bases and J by 0 bases, and 9 bases separated the two germline ends. CDR3 length: 13 residues. CDR3 sequence (DNA): TGTGCCAGCATCGAATGGGCTAACTATGGCTACACCTTC. Its translation is CASIEWANYGYTF.

This clonotype was counted a single time. The J gene is TRBJ1-1, the V gene TRBV7-2; D remains ambiguous. CDR1 and CDR2 from the germline V gene are SGHTA and FQGNSA. The CDR3 totals 14 residues. V shed 3 bases and J shed 1 base, with 9 bases lying between them. The CDR3 sequence is CASSLLGANTEAFF. CDR3 sequence (DNA): TGTGCCAGCAGCTTGCTAGGAGCGAACACTGAAGCTTTCTTT.

The chain joins TRBV20-1 to TRBJ2-2, with 10 bases fitting TRBD1. Germline assignment: CDR1 DFQATT and CDR2 SNEGSKA (reference sequence). V was clipped by 6 bases and J by 7 bases; unmatched bases: 11. This CDR3 spans 15 amino acids. The CDR3 reads CSADEKGQGHGELFF. The CDR3 coding sequence is TGCAGTGCGGACGAGAAGGGACAGGGGCACGGGGAGCTGTTTTTT.

The table lists this clonotype with many counts. CDR3 sequence reads: CAISVRDRENSPLHF. The CDR3 DNA is TGTGCCATCAGTGTCCGGGACAGGGAAAATTCACCCCTCCACTTT. The chain links TRBV10-3 to TRBJ1-6, with TRBD1 matching 9 bases. Germline V gives CDR1 ENHRY, CDR2 SYGVKD. Unmatched junction bases numbered 5, after V lost 4 bases and J lost 7 bases. The CDR3 spans 15 residues.

This chain uses TRBV25-1 with TRBJ1-2; D call uncertain. Germline lookup yields CDR1 MGHDK and CDR2 SYGVNS. Trimming left V 5 bases short and J 6 bases short, with 13 bases between. The CDR3 extends over 13 amino acids. The CDR3 region is CASSLGITNGYTF. DNA for the CDR3: TGTGCCAGCAGTTTAGGGATCACCAATGGCTACACCTTC.

The chain uses TRBV29-1 and TRBJ1-4, with 12 nucleotides matching TRBD1. V was clipped by 2 bases and J by 6 bases; unmatched bases: 4. The V gene's germline CDR1 is SQVTM and CDR2 ANQGSEA. CDR3 size: 15 residues. CDR3 DNA sequence: TGCAGCGTTGAAAGGGGGACAGGGGGCCATGAAAAACTGTTTTTT. Translation: CSVERGTGGHEKLFF.

This clonotype was counted many times. The chain recombines TRBV14 with TRBJ1-6; D may be TRBD1 (6 bases). Looked up from germline, CDR1 is SGHDN and CDR2 is FVKESK. The V gene lost 3 bases and the J gene lost 7 bases, with 16 bases spanning the gap. The CDR3 has 16 amino acids. CDR3: CASSHLPGTRNSPLHF. The CDR3 DNA is TGTGCCAGCAGCCACCTGCCCGGGACAAGGAATTCACCCCTCCACTTT.

The chain couples TRBV7-2 to TRBJ2-7; 11 bases fit TRBD1. CDR3 length: 16 amino acids. Germline V CDR1 and CDR2: SGHTA, FQGNSA. The J segment lost 1 base and the V segment lost 4 bases, leaving 6 bases of the junction unmatched. The CDR3, as DNA: TGTGCCAGCAGCTGGAGGGGACAGGGGGGTTCCTACGAGCAGTACTTC. Translating gives CASSWRGQGGSYEQYF.

This clonotype was detected ten times or more. V and J are TRBV5-1 and TRBJ1-2, with 8 bases lining up with TRBD1. The CDR3 contains 14 residues. Germline V gene data show CDR1 as SGHRS and CDR2 as YFSETQ. V lost 4 bases to trimming and J lost 5 bases; unmatched junction nucleotides: 7. The CDR3 bases are TGCGCCAGCAGCGAATTGACAGGGGATTATGGCTACACCTTC. Its translation is CASSELTGDYGYTF.

CDR3 nucleotides: TGCAGTGCTAGAGATCCCTTTGGCGGCAGGGGGAAGGTTCAGTACTTC. This sequence encodes CSARDPFGGRGKVQYF. This rearrangement joins TRBV20-1 to TRBJ2-7; 7 bases are a match to TRBD1. J was trimmed by 10 bases and V by 0 bases; bases with no gene match: 18. This CDR3 has 16 amino acids. Germline V gene lookup returns CDR1 DFQATT and CDR2 SNEGSKA (reference sequence).

The V and J genes are TRBV10-3 and TRBJ1-1; D gene unclear. This CDR3 has 14 residues. Trimming shortened V by 0 bases and J by 2 bases, and 7 bases separated the two germline ends. Per the germline V gene, CDR1 is ENHRY and CDR2 is SYGVKD. In DNA form, the CDR3 reads TGTGCCATCAGTGAGTCGTGGGTTAACACTGAAGCTTTCTTT. Translation: CAISESWVNTEAFF.

This clonotype came up once. The junction departs from the called germline gene at one end, perhaps through a read error. The V and J genes are TRBV29-1 and TRBJ1-1; the D gene is possibly TRBD1 (5 bases). Germline CDR1 and CDR2: SQVTM and ANQGSEA. There are 16 residues in the CDR3. CDR3 in amino acids: CAWRRGAWRGNTEAFF. The CDR3 DNA reads TGTGCCTGGAGACGCGGGGCCTGGCGTGGGAACACTGAAGCTTTCTTT. The full variable domain, completed using reference TRBV29-1 and TRBJ1-1, is SAVISQKPSRDICQRGTSLTIQCQVDSQVTMMFWYRQQPGQSLTLIATANQGSEATYESGFVIDKFPISRPNLTFSTLTVSNMSPEDSSIYLCAWRRGAWRGNTEAFFGQGTRLTVV.

The genes are TRBV10-3 and TRBJ2-7; D not certain. The CDR3 has 13 amino acids. V shed 2 bases and J shed 2 bases, with 7 bases lying between them. Germline V CDR1 and CDR2: ENHRY, SYGVKD. In nucleotides, the CDR3 is TGTGCCATCAGTGAGCCAGGAACCTACGAGCAGTACTTC. This encodes CAISEPGTYEQYF.

The chain recombines TRBV2 with TRBJ2-7, with TRBD2 as a possible D gene (5 bases). Germline-derived CDR1 and CDR2 are SNHLY and FYNNEI. V was trimmed by 7 bases and J by 1 base, leaving 14 bases between them. The CDR3 runs 14 residues. CDR3 DNA sequence: TGTGCCAGCACGTTCGTCCGGGGATCCTACGAGCAGTACTTC. As protein: CASTFVRGSYEQYF.

This clonotype was recorded many times. The rearrangement links TRBV2 to TRBJ2-6, with 12 bases that match TRBD2. Trimming took 6 bases from V and 0 from J; bases not matched to a gene: 6. There are 18 residues in the CDR3. CDR1 is SNHLY, CDR2 FYNNEI, per germline. The chain's CDR3 is CASRIQLAGGSGANVLTF. The DNA for the CDR3 is TGTGCCAGCAGGATCCAACTAGCGGGAGGCTCTGGGGCCAACGTCCTGACTTTC.

At least ten counts were recorded for this clonotype. V is TRBV6-6 and J is TRBJ2-7; D call uncertain. Germline loops: CDR1 MNHNY, CDR2 SVGAGI (reference sequence). This CDR3 is 13 amino acids long. V gave up 0 bases and J gave up 1 base, with 4 bases separating them. CDR3 in DNA: TGTGCCAGCAGTTACTCACAGTCCTACGAGCAGTACTTC. Translated: CASSYSQSYEQYF.

The chain has TRBV25-1 and TRBJ2-7; 10 bases match TRBD2. The V segment lost 5 bases and the J segment 9 bases; nucleotides outside the gene matches: 19. The CDR3 is made up of 17 amino acids. Germline CDR1 is MGHDK and CDR2 is SYGVNS. CDR3 protein: CASSPLLAGVKFVGQYF. For the CDR3, the DNA is TGTGCCAGCAGTCCCCTGCTAGCGGGAGTGAAGTTCGTCGGGCAGTACTTC.

This clonotype has a count of ten or more. The chain links TRBV7-9 to TRBJ1-4; 8 bases map to TRBD1. J was trimmed by 5 bases and V by 4 bases; bases with no gene match: 3. The V gene's germline CDR1 is SEHNR and CDR2 FQNEAQ (reference sequence). This CDR3 has 14 amino acids. The chain's CDR3 is CASSYYRGNEKLFF. CDR3 DNA: TGTGCCAGCAGCTACTACAGGGGGAATGAAAAACTGTTTTTT.